The 4 T cell receptor beta chains listed next were all sequenced from one sample in a study of Ad26.COV2.S vaccination and SARS-CoV-2 variants. Profiled with immunoSEQ multiplex PCR; TCRdb holds only in-frame clones, not every one. The sample lists approximately 410,000 clones; around 93% were seen once. Treatment described: 15 to 20 received Ad26.COV2.S at low or high dose, single or two shots; 5 received placebo; per-sample allocation not given. Samples analyzed were those drawn on day 63 after the first vaccine or placebo injection. The sample consisted of peripheral blood, taken in a trial of Ad26.COV2.S vaccine versus placebo. The receptors shown here come from a person aged 18-60 years who received the Ad26.COV2.S COVID-19 vaccine or a placebo.

The chain has TRBV6-5 and TRBJ1-2; D gene uncertain. CDR1 and CDR2 (germline): MNHEY, SVGAGI. Trimming removed 7 bases at V and 2 bases at J, with 14 bases between. This CDR3 comprises 14 residues. CDR3 protein: CASKRIQFNYGYTF. Here the CDR3 DNA reads TGTGCCAGCAAACGGATCCAATTCAACTATGGCTACACCTTC.

V usage is TRBV14 and J usage is TRBJ1-4, with TRBD1 matching over 10 bases. J lost 0 bases, V lost 5 bases, and 0 bases had no gene match. The CDR3 consists of 15 residues. CDR1 and CDR2 from the germline V gene are SGHDN and FVKESK. The CDR3 here is CASSGTGATNEKLFF. CDR3 nucleotide sequence: TGTGCCAGCAGCGGGACAGGGGCAACTAATGAAAAACTGTTTTTT.

The rearrangement links TRBV18 to TRBJ1-5; 11 bases align to TRBD1. From germline, CDR1 is KGHSH and CDR2 LQKENI. The CDR3 contains 16 residues. The V gene end was trimmed by 1 base and the J gene end by 4 bases; junction bases not matched to a gene: 3. The CDR3 DNA reads as TGTGCCAGCTCACCACGCGGGACAGGGGGTAATCAGCCCCAGCATTTT. Encoded protein: CASSPRGTGGNQPQHF.

Regarding this clone: This CDR3 is also generated by other DNA sequences in the sample. The J gene is TRBJ2-1, the V gene TRBV18; TRBD2 matches at 11 bases. Germline CDR1 is KGHSH and CDR2 is LQKENI. This CDR3 region has 15 residues. Trimming cost V 3 bases and J 4 bases; bases outside gene matches: 2. CDR3 DNA: TGTGCCAGCTCACCCTTAGCGGGGGGGTACAATGAGCAGTTCTTC. It translates to CASSPLAGGYNEQFF.